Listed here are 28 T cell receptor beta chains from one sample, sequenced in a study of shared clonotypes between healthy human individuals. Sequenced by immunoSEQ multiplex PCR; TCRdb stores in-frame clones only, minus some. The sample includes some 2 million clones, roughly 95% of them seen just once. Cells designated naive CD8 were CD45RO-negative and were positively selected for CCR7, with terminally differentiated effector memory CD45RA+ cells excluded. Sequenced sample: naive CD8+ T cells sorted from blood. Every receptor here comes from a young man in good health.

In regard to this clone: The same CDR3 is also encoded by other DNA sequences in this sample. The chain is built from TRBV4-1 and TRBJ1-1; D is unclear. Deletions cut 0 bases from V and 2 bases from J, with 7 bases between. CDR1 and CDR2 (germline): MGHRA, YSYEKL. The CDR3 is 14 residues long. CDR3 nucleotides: TGCGCCAGCAGCCAAGATATAGGAAACACTGAAGCTTTCTTT. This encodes CASSQDIGNTEAFF.

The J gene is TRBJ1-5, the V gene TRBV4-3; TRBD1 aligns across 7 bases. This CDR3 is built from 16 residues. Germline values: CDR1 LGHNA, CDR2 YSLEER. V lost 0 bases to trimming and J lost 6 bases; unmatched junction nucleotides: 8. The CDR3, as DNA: TGCGCCAGCAGCCAAGAAAGGGGGCTAGGATCTCAGCCCCAGCATTTT. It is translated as CASSQERGLGSQPQHF.

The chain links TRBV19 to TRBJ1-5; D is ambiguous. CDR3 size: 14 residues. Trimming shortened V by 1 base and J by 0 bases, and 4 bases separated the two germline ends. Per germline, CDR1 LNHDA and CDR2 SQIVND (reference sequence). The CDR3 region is CASSIAFSNQPQHF. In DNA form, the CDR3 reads TGTGCCAGTAGTATAGCGTTTAGCAATCAGCCCCAGCATTTT.

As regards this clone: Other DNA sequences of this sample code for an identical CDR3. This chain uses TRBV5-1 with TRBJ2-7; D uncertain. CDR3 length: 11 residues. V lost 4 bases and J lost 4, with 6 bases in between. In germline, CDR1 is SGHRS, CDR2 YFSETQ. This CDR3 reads CASSPGYEQYF. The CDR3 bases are TGCGCCAGCAGCCCCGGATACGAGCAGTACTTC.

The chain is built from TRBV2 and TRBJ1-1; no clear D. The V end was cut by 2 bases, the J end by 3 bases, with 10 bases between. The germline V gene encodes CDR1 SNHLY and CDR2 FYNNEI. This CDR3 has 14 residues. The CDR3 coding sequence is TGTGCCAGCAGTGAAAAGGGTGGTGACACTGAAGCTTTCTTT. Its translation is CASSEKGGDTEAFF.

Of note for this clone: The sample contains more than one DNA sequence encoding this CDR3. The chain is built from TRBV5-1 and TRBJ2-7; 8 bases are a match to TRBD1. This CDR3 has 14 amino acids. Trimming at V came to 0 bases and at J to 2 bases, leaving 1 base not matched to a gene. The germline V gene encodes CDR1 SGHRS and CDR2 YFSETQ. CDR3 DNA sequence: TGCGCCAGCAGCTTGGACAGGGGGACCTACGAGCAGTACTTC. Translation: CASSLDRGTYEQYF.

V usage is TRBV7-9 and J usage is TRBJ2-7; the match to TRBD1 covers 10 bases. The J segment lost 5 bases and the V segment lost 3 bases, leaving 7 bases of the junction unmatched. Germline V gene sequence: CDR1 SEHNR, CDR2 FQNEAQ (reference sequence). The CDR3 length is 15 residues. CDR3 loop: CASSFPGQGSHEQYF. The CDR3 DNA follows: TGTGCCAGCAGCTTCCCGGGACAGGGGTCCCACGAGCAGTACTTC.

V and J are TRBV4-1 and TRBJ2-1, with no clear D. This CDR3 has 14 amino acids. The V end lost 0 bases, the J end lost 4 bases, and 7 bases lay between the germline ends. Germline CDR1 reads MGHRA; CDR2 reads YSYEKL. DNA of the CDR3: TGCGCCAGCAGCCAAGAGGGCATGTACAATGAGCAGTTCTTC. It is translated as CASSQEGMYNEQFF.

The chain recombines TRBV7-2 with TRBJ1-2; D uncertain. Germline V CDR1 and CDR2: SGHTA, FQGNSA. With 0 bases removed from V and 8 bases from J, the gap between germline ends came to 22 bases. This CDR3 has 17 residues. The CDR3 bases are TGTGCCAGCAGCTTAGCTCCAGTCGCCTATCGACTTATAGGCTACACCTTC. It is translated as CASSLAPVAYRLIGYTF.

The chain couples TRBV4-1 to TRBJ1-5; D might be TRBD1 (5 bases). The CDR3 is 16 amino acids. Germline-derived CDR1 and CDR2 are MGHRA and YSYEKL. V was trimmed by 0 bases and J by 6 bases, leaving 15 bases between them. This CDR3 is CASSQERGLEGQPQHF. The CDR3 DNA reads TGCGCCAGCAGCCAAGAAAGGGGACTGGAAGGTCAGCCCCAGCATTTT.

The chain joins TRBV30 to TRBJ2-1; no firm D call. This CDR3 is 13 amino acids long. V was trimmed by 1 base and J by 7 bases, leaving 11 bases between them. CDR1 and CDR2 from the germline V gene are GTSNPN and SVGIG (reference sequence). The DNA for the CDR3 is TGTGCCTGGAGTGGTATACAGTTTAATGAGCAGTTCTTC. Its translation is CAWSGIQFNEQFF.

The chain's CDR3 is CASSWRGLGMMETQYF. The DNA of the CDR3 is TGCGCCAGCAGCTGGAGGGGCCTAGGAATGATGGAGACCCAGTACTTC. The V and J genes are TRBV5-1 and TRBJ2-5; possible D gene TRBD2, 6 bases. The germline CDR1 and CDR2 sequences are SGHRS and YFSETQ. The CDR3 is made up of 16 amino acids. V lost 3 bases, J lost 5 bases, and 20 bases lay in between.

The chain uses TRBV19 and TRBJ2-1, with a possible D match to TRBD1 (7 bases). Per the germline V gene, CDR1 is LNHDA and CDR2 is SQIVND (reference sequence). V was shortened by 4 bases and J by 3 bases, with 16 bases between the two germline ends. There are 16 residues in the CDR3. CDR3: CASSTIWRDSYNEQFF. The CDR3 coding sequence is TGTGCCAGTAGTACTATTTGGAGGGACAGCTACAATGAGCAGTTCTTC.

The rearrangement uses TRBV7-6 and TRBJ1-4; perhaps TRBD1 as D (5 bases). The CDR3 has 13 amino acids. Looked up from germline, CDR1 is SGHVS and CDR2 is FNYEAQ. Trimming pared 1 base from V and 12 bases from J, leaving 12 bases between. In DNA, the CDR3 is TGTGCCAGCAGCTTAGTAGACTCGGGGGAACTGTTTTTT. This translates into CASSLVDSGELFF.

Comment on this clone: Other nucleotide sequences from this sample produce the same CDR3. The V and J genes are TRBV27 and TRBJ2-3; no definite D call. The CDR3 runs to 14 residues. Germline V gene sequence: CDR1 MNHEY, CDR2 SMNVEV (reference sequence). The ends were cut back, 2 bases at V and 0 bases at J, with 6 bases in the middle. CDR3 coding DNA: TGTGCCAGCAGTTTAGATTCTAGCACAGATACGCAGTATTTT. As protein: CASSLDSSTDTQYF.

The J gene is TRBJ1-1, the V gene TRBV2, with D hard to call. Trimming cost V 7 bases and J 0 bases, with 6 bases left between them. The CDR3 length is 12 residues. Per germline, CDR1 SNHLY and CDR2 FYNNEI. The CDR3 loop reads CASTLMNTEAFF. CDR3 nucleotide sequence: TGTGCCAGCACCCTGATGAACACTGAAGCTTTCTTT.

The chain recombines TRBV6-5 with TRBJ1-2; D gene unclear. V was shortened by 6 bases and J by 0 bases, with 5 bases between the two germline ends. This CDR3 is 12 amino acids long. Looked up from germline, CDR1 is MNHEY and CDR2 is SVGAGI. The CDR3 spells CASRTSNYGYTF. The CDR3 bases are TGTGCCAGCAGAACCTCTAACTATGGCTACACCTTC.

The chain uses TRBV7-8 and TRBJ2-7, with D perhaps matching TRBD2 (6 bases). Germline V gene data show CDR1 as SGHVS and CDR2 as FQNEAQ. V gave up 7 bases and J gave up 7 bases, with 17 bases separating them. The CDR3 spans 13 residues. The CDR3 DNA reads TGTGCCAGCACCCCCCCGTCGGGAGAAGAGCAGTACTTC. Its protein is CASTPPSGEEQYF.

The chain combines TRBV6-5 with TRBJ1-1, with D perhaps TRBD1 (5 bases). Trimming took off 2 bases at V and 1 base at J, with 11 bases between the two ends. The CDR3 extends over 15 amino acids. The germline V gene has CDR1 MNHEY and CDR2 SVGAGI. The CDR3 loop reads CASSYLRVKNTEAFF. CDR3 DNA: TGTGCCAGCAGTTACCTCAGGGTGAAGAACACTGAAGCTTTCTTT.

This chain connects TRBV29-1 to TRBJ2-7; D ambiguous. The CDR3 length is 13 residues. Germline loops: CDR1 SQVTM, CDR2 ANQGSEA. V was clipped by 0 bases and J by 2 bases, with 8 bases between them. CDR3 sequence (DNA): TGCAGCGTTGAAGACCAGGACCCCTACGAGCAGTACTTC. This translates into CSVEDQDPYEQYF.

CDR3 region: CASSLGSGSYNEQFF. The CDR3, as DNA: TGTGCCAGCAGCTTGGGGTCAGGCTCCTACAATGAGCAGTTCTTC. The gene calls are TRBV5-6 and TRBJ2-1; D not resolved. The CDR3 has 15 residues. The germline V gene has CDR1 SGHDT and CDR2 YYEEEE. V lost 0 bases and J lost 0, with 7 bases in between.

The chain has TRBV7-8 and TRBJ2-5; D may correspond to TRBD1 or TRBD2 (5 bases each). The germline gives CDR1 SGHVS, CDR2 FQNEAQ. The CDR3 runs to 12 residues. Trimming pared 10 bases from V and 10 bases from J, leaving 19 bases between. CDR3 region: CATSSVNGGQYF. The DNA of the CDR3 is TGTGCCACCTCGTCCGTAAATGGGGGCCAGTACTTC.

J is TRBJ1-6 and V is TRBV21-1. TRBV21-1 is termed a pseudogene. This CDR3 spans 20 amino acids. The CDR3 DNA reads TGTGCCAGCAGCCGCTACCCGACGGGACGAGGAAGGACGGGAATGGACCCCCTCCACTTT. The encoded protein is CASSRYPTGRGRTGMDPLHF.

The CDR3 reads CASSQGQGASPLHF. The CDR3 DNA sequence: TGTGCCAGCAGCCAGGGACAGGGGGCTTCACCCCTCCACTTT. The chain joins TRBV5-6 to TRBJ1-6, with 12 bases fitting TRBD1. Per germline, CDR1 SGHDT and CDR2 YYEEEE. The CDR3 covers 14 residues. After removal of 4 bases from V and 9 bases from J, the junction contained 2 bases not matched to a gene.

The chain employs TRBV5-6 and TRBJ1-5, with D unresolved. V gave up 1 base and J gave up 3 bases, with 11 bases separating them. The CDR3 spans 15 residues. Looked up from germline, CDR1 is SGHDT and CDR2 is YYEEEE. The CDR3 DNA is TGTGCCAGCAGCTTGCTCTCGGTGAACAATCAGCCCCAGCATTTT. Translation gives CASSLLSVNNQPQHF.

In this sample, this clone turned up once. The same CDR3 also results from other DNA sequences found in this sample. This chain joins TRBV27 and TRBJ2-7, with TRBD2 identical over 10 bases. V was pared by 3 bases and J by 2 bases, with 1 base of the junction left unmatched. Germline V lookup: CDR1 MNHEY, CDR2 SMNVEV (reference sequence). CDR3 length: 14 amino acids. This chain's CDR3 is CASSFTSGTYEQYF. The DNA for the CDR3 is TGTGCCAGCAGTTTTACTAGCGGGACCTACGAGCAGTACTTC.

The CDR3 is CASSLPGIYGYTF. The CDR3 coding sequence is TGTGCCAGCAGCTTACCCGGGATCTATGGCTACACCTTC. The V and J genes are TRBV7-9 and TRBJ1-2; no definite D call. Germline loops: CDR1 SEHNR, CDR2 FQNEAQ (reference sequence). The CDR3 totals 13 residues. V was pared by 2 bases and J by 4 bases, with 8 bases between.

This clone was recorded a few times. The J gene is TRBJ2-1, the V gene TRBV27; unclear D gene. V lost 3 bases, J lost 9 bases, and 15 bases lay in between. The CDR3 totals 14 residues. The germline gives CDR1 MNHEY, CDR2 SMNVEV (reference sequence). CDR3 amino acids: CASSFSPESVEQFF. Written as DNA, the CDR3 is TGTGCCAGCAGTTTCTCACCCGAGTCGGTTGAGCAGTTCTTC.